This T cell receptor (beta chain) was sequenced for a study of control samples from healthy donors and cancer patients (dated by TCRdb to 2020 to 2021). As for this clone: The antigen it recognizes is unknown. Per-base qualities were not stored, and no clone one base away is much larger.

Library method: the immunoSEQ multiplex PCR assay. Entries here come from immuneACCESS through TCRdb and include only in-frame sequences with V and J called. Some clones fail to appear in such tables; in the studies checked, an unresolved V gene covers under half of the shortfall, and the cause of the remainder is unknown. Counted in this sample were under 200,000 clones; just under 95% of them appeared once. Over 4% of the sample belongs to the ten largest clones. CDR1 and CDR2 were assigned from the germline V gene as SGHVS and FQNEAQ. Including the terminal cysteine and phenylalanine, the CDR3 comprises 15 residues. This entry keeps only the CDR3 DNA: 45 bases, framed from base 1. V is cut by 5 bases and J by 3 bases, and the space between the germline ends is 16 bases.

The sample was blood. The receptor was isolated from a woman aged 55-70 years in good health. The chain is assembled from TRBV7-8 and TRBJ1-1, with TRBD1 tentatively as D gene (6 bases match). The DNA sequence is TGTGCCAGCAGCCCAACCACAGGGTTAGACACTGAAGCTTTCTTT. It codes for CASSPTTGLDTEAFF.